This T cell receptor beta chain comes out of a study of cytomegalovirus exposure and HLA in healthy donors. This CDR3 region has 15 residues. V was clipped by 6 bases and J by 8 bases; unmatched bases: 13. Germline V gene data show CDR1 as LNHDA and CDR2 as SQIVND (reference sequence). Regarding the study as a whole: In an earlier analysis, about 87% or about 30%: the productive usage of most TCR beta V segments.

This clone was counted a few times. Its specificity is unknown. 13 Jbeta primers and 60 Vbeta primers were used for the PCR. The repertoire was sequenced with immunoSEQ multiplex PCR; TCRdb's copy has only in-frame clones and lacks some. This sample has over 95,000 clones, with about three quarters found just once. Sequencing used PBMCs. The source is a woman in her thirties or forties in good health and CMV-seropositive. The gene calls are TRBV19 and TRBJ2-3, with 8 bases matching TRBD2. The CDR3 loop is CASSPGGAGGGTQYF. The CDR3 DNA sequence: TGTGCCAGTAGCCCCGGCGGGGCCGGGGGGGGTACGCAGTATTTT.